The rows below give T cell receptor beta chains drawn from one sample of a study of Ad26.COV2.S vaccination and SARS-CoV-2 variants. Sequencing used immunoSEQ multiplex PCR; TCRdb keeps in-frame clones, though not all of them. This table holds a few hundred thousand clones, 80% to 90% found once. The specimen comprised peripheral blood, sampled in a trial of Ad26.COV2.S vaccine versus placebo. These receptor sequences come from a person between 18 and 65 years old who received the Ad26.COV2.S COVID-19 vaccine or a placebo. Each CDR3 is given with its conserved first and last residue. D genes are given only for firm matches. Some rows mark clone size as missing; the rest say once, few, many or name a class of expanded clone.

clone size: NA; D gene: NA; J gene: TRBJ1-2; CDR3 length: 12; V gene: TRBV11-1; CDR3 protein: CASSRGGYGYTF; CDR3 DNA: TGTGCCAGCAGTCGCGGGGGTTATGGCTACACCTTC
clone size: NA; D gene: TRBD2; J gene: TRBJ2-7; CDR3 length: 13; V gene: TRBV30; CDR3 protein: CASIAGFSSEQYF; CDR3 DNA: TGTGCCTCAATAGCGGGGTTTAGTAGCGAGCAGTACTTC
clone size: NA; D gene: NA; J gene: TRBJ1-1; CDR3 length: 13; V gene: TRBV11-2; CDR3 protein: CASSLRENTEAFF; CDR3 DNA: TGTGCCAGCAGCTTGAGGGAGAACACTGAAGCTTTCTTT
clone size: NA; D gene: NA; J gene: TRBJ1-2; CDR3 length: 15; V gene: TRBV6-5; CDR3 protein: CASTQGWSGLYGYTF; CDR3 DNA: TGTGCCAGCACCCAAGGCTGGTCAGGGCTCTATGGCTACACCTTC
clone size: NA; D gene: TRBD1; J gene: TRBJ2-1; CDR3 length: 14; V gene: TRBV5-4; CDR3 protein: CASSPWTGHNEQFF; CDR3 DNA: TGTGCCAGCAGCCCATGGACAGGGCACAATGAGCAGTTCTTC
clone size: NA; D gene: NA; J gene: TRBJ1-3; CDR3 length: 15; V gene: TRBV9; CDR3 protein: CASSVEGGSGNTIYF; CDR3 DNA: TGTGCCAGCAGCGTAGAGGGGGGGTCAGGAAACACCATATATTTT
clone size: once; D gene: NA; J gene: TRBJ2-3; CDR3 length: 14; V gene: TRBV7-3; CDR3 protein: CASSFQPKADTQYF; CDR3 DNA: TGTGCCAGCAGCTTCCAACCTAAGGCAGATACGCAGTATTTT
clone size: NA; D gene: NA; J gene: TRBJ1-2; CDR3 length: 16; V gene: TRBV5-6; CDR3 protein: CASSTPNGGVSYGYTF; CDR3 DNA: TGTGCCAGCAGCACACCGAACGGGGGGGTAAGCTATGGCTACACCTTC
clone size: NA; D gene: TRBD1; J gene: TRBJ2-7; CDR3 length: 14; V gene: TRBV4-1; CDR3 protein: CASSHGGQGEEQYF; CDR3 DNA: TGCGCCAGCAGCCACGGGGGACAGGGCGAGGAGCAGTACTTC
clone size: NA; D gene: NA; J gene: TRBJ1-3; CDR3 length: 14; V gene: TRBV30; CDR3 protein: CAWSSGDSGNTIYF; CDR3 DNA: TGTGCCTGGAGTTCCGGGGACTCTGGAAACACCATATATTTT
clone size: NA; D gene: TRBD1; J gene: TRBJ1-4; CDR3 length: 14; V gene: TRBV5-1; CDR3 protein: CASSIGQGDGKLFF; CDR3 DNA: TGCGCCAGCAGCATAGGACAGGGTGATGGAAAACTGTTTTTT
clone size: NA; D gene: NA; J gene: TRBJ2-7; CDR3 length: 13; V gene: TRBV28; CDR3 protein: CASSLPGNYEQYF; CDR3 DNA: TGTGCCAGCAGTTTGCCAGGGAACTACGAGCAGTACTTC
clone size: NA; D gene: NA; J gene: TRBJ2-3; CDR3 length: 14; V gene: TRBV5-1; CDR3 protein: CASSAGVGSDTQYF; CDR3 DNA: TGCGCCAGCAGCGCCGGGGTGGGGTCAGATACGCAGTATTTT
clone size: NA; D gene: TRBD1; J gene: TRBJ1-2; CDR3 length: 15; V gene: TRBV18; CDR3 protein: CASSPGQGEGFGYTF; CDR3 DNA: TGTGCCAGCTCACCCGGACAGGGGGAAGGGTTTGGCTACACCTTC
clone size: NA; D gene: TRBD1; J gene: TRBJ2-3; CDR3 length: 15; V gene: TRBV15; CDR3 protein: CATSGDRGYTDTQYF; CDR3 DNA: TGTGCCACCAGCGGGGACAGGGGGTACACAGATACGCAGTATTTT
clone size: NA; D gene: TRBD2; J gene: TRBJ2-3; CDR3 length: 16; V gene: TRBV3-1/TRBV3-2; CDR3 protein: CASSRGLAGTTDTQYF; CDR3 DNA: TGTGCCAGCAGCCGCGGACTAGCGGGGACCACAGATACGCAGTATTTT
clone size: NA; D gene: TRBD1; J gene: TRBJ2-7; CDR3 length: 14; V gene: TRBV15; CDR3 protein: CATSVGQLTYEQYF; CDR3 DNA: TGTGCCACCAGCGTGGGACAGTTAACCTACGAGCAGTACTTC
clone size: NA; D gene: NA; J gene: TRBJ2-7; CDR3 length: 13; V gene: TRBV10-3; CDR3 protein: CAISRQETYEQYF; CDR3 DNA: TGTGCCATCAGTCGACAGGAGACCTACGAGCAGTACTTC
clone size: NA; D gene: NA; J gene: TRBJ2-7; CDR3 length: 13; V gene: TRBV6-5; CDR3 protein: CASSPWVRNEQYF; CDR3 DNA: TGTGCCAGCAGTCCGTGGGTTAGGAACGAGCAGTACTTC
clone size: NA; D gene: TRBD2; J gene: TRBJ2-5; CDR3 length: 17; V gene: TRBV11-3; CDR3 protein: CASSFRPAGDSPETQYF; CDR3 DNA: TGTGCCAGCAGCTTTCGTCCCGCGGGAGACTCTCCGGAGACCCAGTACTTC
clone size: NA; D gene: TRBD1; J gene: TRBJ1-6; CDR3 length: 16; V gene: TRBV10-3; CDR3 protein: CAISESRDRGKSPLHF; CDR3 DNA: TGTGCCATCAGTGAGTCCCGGGACAGGGGGAAATCACCCCTCCACTTT
clone size: NA; D gene: NA; J gene: TRBJ2-3; CDR3 length: 14; V gene: TRBV7-9; CDR3 protein: CASSLAGASDTQYF; CDR3 DNA: TGTGCCAGCAGCTTAGCGGGGGCAAGTGATACGCAGTATTTT
clone size: NA; D gene: NA; J gene: TRBJ2-7; CDR3 length: 15; V gene: TRBV4-2; CDR3 protein: CASSPSGLGQYEQYF; CDR3 DNA: TGTGCCAGCAGCCCTTCGGGCCTCGGGCAGTACGAGCAGTACTTC
clone size: NA; D gene: NA; J gene: TRBJ2-7; CDR3 length: 12; V gene: TRBV4-2; CDR3 protein: CASSPDGYEQYF; CDR3 DNA: TGTGCCAGCAGCCCGGACGGGTACGAGCAGTACTTC
clone size: NA; D gene: TRBD2; J gene: TRBJ2-7; CDR3 length: 15; V gene: TRBV9; CDR3 protein: CASSVAASGTYEQYF; CDR3 DNA: TGTGCCAGCAGCGTAGCGGCTAGCGGCACCTACGAGCAGTACTTC
clone size: NA; D gene: NA; J gene: TRBJ2-1; CDR3 length: 13; V gene: TRBV7-2; CDR3 protein: CASSFLFYNEQFF; CDR3 DNA: TGTGCCAGCAGCTTCCTGTTCTACAATGAGCAGTTCTTC
clone size: NA; D gene: NA; J gene: TRBJ1-2; CDR3 length: 16; V gene: TRBV7-5; CDR3 protein: CARERRLGGWSYGYTF; CDR3 DNA: TGTGCCAGAGAGAGACGGCTAGGGGGATGGAGCTATGGCTACACCTTC
clone size: NA; D gene: TRBD1; J gene: TRBJ1-3; CDR3 length: 17; V gene: TRBV7-2; CDR3 protein: CASSPVGTGGSGNTIYF; CDR3 DNA: TGTGCCAGCAGCCCGGTGGGGACAGGGGGCTCTGGAAACACCATATATTTT
clone size: NA; D gene: NA; J gene: TRBJ2-3; CDR3 length: 15; V gene: TRBV11-2; CDR3 protein: CASSPGTGGTDTQYF; CDR3 DNA: TGTGCCAGCAGCCCCGGGACTGGGGGCACAGATACGCAGTATTTT
clone size: NA; D gene: NA; J gene: TRBJ1-1; CDR3 length: 15; V gene: TRBV30; CDR3 protein: CAWSPVLGRNTEAFF; CDR3 DNA: TGTGCCTGGAGCCCCGTTTTGGGGCGGAACACTGAAGCTTTCTTT
clone size: NA; D gene: NA; J gene: TRBJ1-4; CDR3 length: 15; V gene: TRBV7-9; CDR3 protein: CASSTQGNSNEKLFF; CDR3 DNA: TGTGCCAGCAGCACTCAGGGGAATTCTAATGAAAAACTGTTTTTT
clone size: NA; D gene: NA; J gene: TRBJ1-2; CDR3 length: 14; V gene: TRBV5-6; CDR3 protein: CASSRGVPNYGYTF; CDR3 DNA: TGTGCCAGCTCACGGGGGGTCCCAAACTATGGCTACACCTTC
clone size: NA; D gene: NA; J gene: TRBJ1-2; CDR3 length: 12; V gene: TRBV28; CDR3 protein: CASRQGGYGYTF; CDR3 DNA: TGTGCCAGCAGGCAGGGTGGTTATGGCTACACCTTC
clone size: NA; D gene: NA; J gene: TRBJ1-2; CDR3 length: 13; V gene: TRBV30; CDR3 protein: CAWNPGPSYGYTF; CDR3 DNA: TGTGCCTGGAATCCTGGCCCCTCCTATGGCTACACCTTC
clone size: few; D gene: NA; J gene: TRBJ1-5; CDR3 length: 16; V gene: TRBV4-1; CDR3 protein: CASSQVGRRPNQPQHF; CDR3 DNA: TGCGCCAGCAGCCAAGTGGGGAGGAGGCCCAATCAGCCCCAGCATTTT
clone size: NA; D gene: NA; J gene: TRBJ1-2; CDR3 length: 15; V gene: TRBV5-1; CDR3 protein: CASSLDGATRYGYTF; CDR3 DNA: TGCGCCAGCAGCTTGGATGGAGCGACCCGGTATGGCTACACCTTC
clone size: once; D gene: NA; J gene: TRBJ2-7; CDR3 length: 16; V gene: TRBV7-9; CDR3 protein: CASSLVITGSHYEQYF; CDR3 DNA: TGTGCCAGCAGCTTAGTAATCACAGGGTCCCACTACGAGCAGTACTTC
clone size: NA; D gene: NA; J gene: TRBJ2-3; CDR3 length: 14; V gene: TRBV5-5; CDR3 protein: CASSQGSDVDTQYF; CDR3 DNA: TGTGCCAGCAGCCAAGGATCAGACGTGGATACGCAGTATTTT
clone size: NA; D gene: TRBD1; J gene: TRBJ1-2; CDR3 length: 15; V gene: TRBV29-1; CDR3 protein: CSVGRTGQGDYGYTF; CDR3 DNA: TGCAGCGTTGGACGGACAGGACAAGGGGACTATGGCTACACCTTC
clone size: few; D gene: TRBD1; J gene: TRBJ1-6; CDR3 length: 17; V gene: TRBV4-3; CDR3 protein: CASSQDGQGAFYSPLHF; CDR3 DNA: TGCGCCAGCAGCCAAGACGGGCAGGGGGCTTTTTATTCACCCCTCCACTTT
clone size: NA; D gene: NA; J gene: TRBJ2-2; CDR3 length: 14; V gene: TRBV19; CDR3 protein: CASSIFDRTGELFF; CDR3 DNA: TGTGCCAGTAGTATCTTCGACAGAACCGGGGAGCTGTTTTTT
clone size: few; D gene: TRBD1; J gene: TRBJ1-1; CDR3 length: 15; V gene: TRBV6-5; CDR3 protein: CASSYEQGEGTEAFF; CDR3 DNA: TGTGCCAGCAGTTACGAACAGGGGGAAGGAACTGAAGCTTTCTTT
clone size: NA; D gene: NA; J gene: TRBJ1-3; CDR3 length: 14; V gene: TRBV5-1; CDR3 protein: CASSLDTPGNTIYF; CDR3 DNA: TGCGCCAGCAGCTTGGACACACCGGGAAACACCATATATTTT
clone size: NA; D gene: TRBD2; J gene: TRBJ2-3; CDR3 length: 13; V gene: TRBV2; CDR3 protein: CASRIYGDYALYF; CDR3 DNA: TGTGCCAGCAGAATATACGGGGACTACGCCCTGTATTTT
clone size: NA; D gene: NA; J gene: TRBJ2-7; CDR3 length: 15; V gene: TRBV7-3; CDR3 protein: CASSLGPGRTYEQYF; CDR3 DNA: TGTGCCAGCAGCTTAGGTCCGGGGAGGACCTACGAGCAGTACTTC
clone size: NA; D gene: NA; J gene: TRBJ1-2; CDR3 length: 14; V gene: TRBV19; CDR3 protein: CASSIGPRARGYTF; CDR3 DNA: TGTGCCAGTAGTATAGGGCCCCGGGCTCGAGGCTACACCTTC
clone size: few; D gene: NA; J gene: TRBJ1-3; CDR3 length: 14; V gene: TRBV6-5; CDR3 protein: CATSRGDSGNTIYF; CDR3 DNA: TGTGCCACCTCGCGGGGCGACTCTGGAAACACCATATATTTT
clone size: NA; D gene: NA; J gene: TRBJ1-4; CDR3 length: 15; V gene: TRBV30; CDR3 protein: CAWTASDSASEKLFF; CDR3 DNA: TGTGCCTGGACCGCCTCGGACAGTGCTTCGGAAAAACTGTTTTTT
clone size: NA; D gene: TRBD1; J gene: TRBJ2-7; CDR3 length: 14; V gene: TRBV4-2; CDR3 protein: CASSQSDREIEQYF; CDR3 DNA: TGTGCCAGCAGCCAATCGGACAGGGAAATAGAGCAGTACTTC
clone size: NA; D gene: NA; J gene: TRBJ2-2; CDR3 length: 13; V gene: TRBV2; CDR3 protein: CASRGSGVGELFF; CDR3 DNA: TGTGCCAGCAGGGGATCGGGGGTCGGGGAGCTGTTTTTT